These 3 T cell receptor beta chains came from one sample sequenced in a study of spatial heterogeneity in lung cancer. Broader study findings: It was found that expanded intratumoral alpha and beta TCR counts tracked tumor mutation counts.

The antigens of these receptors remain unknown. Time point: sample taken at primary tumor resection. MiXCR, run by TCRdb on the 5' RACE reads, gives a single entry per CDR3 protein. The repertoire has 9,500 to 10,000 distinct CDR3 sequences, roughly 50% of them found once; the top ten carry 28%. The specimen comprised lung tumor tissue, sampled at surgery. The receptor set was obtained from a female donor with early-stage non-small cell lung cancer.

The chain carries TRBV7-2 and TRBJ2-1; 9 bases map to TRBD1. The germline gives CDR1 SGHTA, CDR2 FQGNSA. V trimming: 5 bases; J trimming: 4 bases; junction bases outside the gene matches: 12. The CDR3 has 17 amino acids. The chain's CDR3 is CASSHPNGTGRYNEQFF. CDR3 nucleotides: TGTGCCAGCAGCCATCCCAACGGGACAGGGAGATACAATGAGCAGTTCTTC.

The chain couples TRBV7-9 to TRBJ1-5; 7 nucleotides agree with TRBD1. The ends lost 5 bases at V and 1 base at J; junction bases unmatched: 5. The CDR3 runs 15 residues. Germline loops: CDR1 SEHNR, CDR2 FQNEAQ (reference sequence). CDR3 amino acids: CASSHSGGSNQPQHF. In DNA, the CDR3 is TGTGCCAGCAGCCATTCAGGGGGGAGCAATCAGCCCCAGCATTTT. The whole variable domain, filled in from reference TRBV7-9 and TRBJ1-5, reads DTGVSQNPRHKITKRGQNVTFRCDPISEHNRLYWYRQTLGQGPEFLTYFQNEAQLEKSRLLSDRFSAERPKGSFSTLEIQRTEQGDSAMYLCASSHSGGSNQPQHFGDGTRLSIL.

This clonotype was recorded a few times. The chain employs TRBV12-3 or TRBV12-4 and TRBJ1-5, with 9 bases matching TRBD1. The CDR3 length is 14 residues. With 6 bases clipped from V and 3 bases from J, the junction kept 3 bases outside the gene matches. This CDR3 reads CASRTGGDNQPQHF. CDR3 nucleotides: TGTGCCAGCAGGACAGGGGGTGACAATCAGCCCCAGCATTTT.